These 15 T cell receptor beta chains were all obtained from the same sample, sequenced in a study of post-analysis software for immune sequencing data. Study results and caveats: Elevated frequency relative to controls characterized several TRBV segments in patients, TRBV5-6, TRBV5-1 and TRBV20-1 among them.

Their antigens remain unidentified. Sequencing libraries made from TCR beta cDNA carried unique molecular identifiers. MiXCR was run by TCRdb on the PCR reads, yielding one entry per CDR3 protein. In the table there are around 400,000 distinct CDR3 sequences, less than 35% of which are singletons. Sequenced material: blood. The receptors here all came from a girl aged 10 to 17 with multiple sclerosis.

As regards this clonotype: Germline is not matched at one junction end, which may reflect a read error. This chain links TRBV9 with TRBJ2-5; possibly TRBD2 for D (6 bases). Germline loops: CDR1 SGDLS, CDR2 YYNGEE. The CDR3 totals 15 residues. CDR3 in amino acids: CVSSIGRGRWETQYF. The CDR3 DNA sequence: TGTGTCAGCAGCATCGGTCGGGGGAGGTGGGAGACCCAGTACTTC. Full variable domain (rest looked up from reference TRBV9 and TRBJ2-5): DSGVTQTPKHLITATGQRVTLRCSPRSGDLSVYWYQQSLDQGLQFLIQYYNGEERAKGNILERFSAQQFPDLHSELNLSSLELGDSALYFCVSSIGRGRWETQYFGPGTRLLVL.

This clonotype occurred a few times. This chain links TRBV7-6 with TRBJ2-7; 9 bases are shared with TRBD1. There are 14 residues in the CDR3. CDR1 SGHVS and CDR2 FNYEAQ come from the germline V gene. The J segment lost 3 bases and the V segment lost 5 bases, leaving 5 bases of the junction unmatched. This chain's CDR3 is CASSAGQGFYEQYF. In DNA, the CDR3 is TGTGCCAGCAGCGCGGGACAGGGATTCTACGAGCAGTACTTC.

This chain links TRBV3-1 with TRBJ2-1, with 9 bases fitting TRBD1. Per the germline V gene, CDR1 is LGHDT and CDR2 is YNNKEL (reference sequence). The CDR3 is 17 amino acids. Losses at the gene ends were 4 bases for V and 1 base for J; bases not matched to a gene: 8. CDR3 DNA: TGTGCCAGCAGCCCCCCGGTGGGGACAGGGTCCTACAATGAGCAGTTCTTC. This encodes CASSPPVGTGSYNEQFF.

V usage is TRBV6-5 and J usage is TRBJ1-4; TRBD1 is a possible D gene (6 bases). Trimming cost V 5 bases and J 4 bases, with 11 bases left between them. Germline V CDR1 and CDR2: MNHEY, SVGAGI. This CDR3 has 14 amino acids. The CDR3 is CASSRTVNNEKLFF. The CDR3 DNA follows: TGTGCCAGCAGTCGGACAGTTAATAATGAAAAACTGTTTTTT.

The genes are TRBV10-3 and TRBJ1-1, with D perhaps TRBD1 (6 bases). Per the germline V gene, CDR1 is ENHRY and CDR2 is SYGVKD. Trimming removed 0 bases at V and 8 bases at J, with 13 bases between. The CDR3 totals 14 residues. The DNA for the CDR3 is TGTGCCATCAGTGAGTCTAGGGGGGTCAACGAAGCTTTCTTT. Protein sequence: CAISESRGVNEAFF.

This chain connects TRBV2 to TRBJ1-2; 9 nucleotides agree with TRBD1. CDR1 is SNHLY, CDR2 FYNNEI, per germline. The CDR3 sequence is 13 residues long. Trimming at V came to 5 bases and at J to 6 bases, leaving 4 bases not matched to a gene. CDR3 DNA: TGTGCCAGCAGTATAGACAGGGGGGATGGCTACACCTTC. Translation gives CASSIDRGDGYTF.

The V call is TRBV5-1, the J call TRBJ1-4, with a possible D match to TRBD1 (5 bases). Trimming removed 3 bases at V and 4 bases at J, with 13 bases between. The CDR3 loop spans 15 amino acids. Germline-derived CDR1 and CDR2 are SGHRS and YFSETQ. CDR3 sequence reads: CASSWGTYDNEKLFF. The DNA of the CDR3 is TGCGCCAGCAGCTGGGGGACGTATGATAATGAAAAACTGTTTTTT.

The chain employs TRBV7-2 and TRBJ1-2; maybe TRBD1 (5 bases). Germline V gene data show CDR1 as SGHTA and CDR2 as FQGNSA. V gave up 2 bases and J gave up 8 bases, with 9 bases separating them. The CDR3 is 12 residues long. This chain's CDR3 is CASSLYRRGYTF. CDR3 in DNA: TGTGCCAGCAGCTTATACAGGAGAGGCTACACCTTC.

The rearrangement uses TRBV6-2 or TRBV6-3 and TRBJ2-1; 10 nucleotides match TRBD1. Germline CDR1 MNHEY, CDR2 SVGEGT. V lost 6 bases to trimming and J lost 5 bases; unmatched junction nucleotides: 7. The CDR3 is made up of 15 amino acids. DNA for the CDR3: TGTGCCAGCAGCAACGACAGGGGGCTGCACAATGAGCAGTTCTTC. Translating it yields CASSNDRGLHNEQFF.

This clonotype was counted between two and nine times. J is TRBJ1-6 and V is TRBV9; 8 nucleotides align to TRBD1. In germline, CDR1 is SGDLS, CDR2 YYNGEE. The CDR3 consists of 16 residues. The ends lost 0 bases at V and 10 bases at J; junction bases unmatched: 9. The CDR3 is CASSVDLGQGLSPLHF. The CDR3 region has the DNA TGTGCCAGCAGCGTAGACTTAGGACAGGGCCTGTCACCCCTCCACTTT.

This clonotype has a handful of counts. For the CDR3, the DNA is TGTGCCAGCAAAATGGAAGTCCATACGCAGTATTTT. Translated, it gives CASKMEVHTQYF. The chain uses TRBV12-3 or TRBV12-4 and TRBJ2-3; unclear D gene. This CDR3 comprises 12 residues. The V gene lost 7 bases and the J gene lost 7 bases, with 12 bases spanning the gap.

This sequence joins TRBV7-6 and TRBJ2-4, with no clear D. The CDR3 is 13 amino acids. Germline CDR1 and CDR2: SGHVS and FNYEAQ. V lost 4 bases, J lost 7 bases, and 11 bases lay in between. The CDR3 DNA reads TGTGCCAGCAGCTCCACAAGTAGGAACATTCAGTACTTC. Translating gives CASSSTSRNIQYF.

The CDR3: CASSPHGAPNEQYF. The CDR3 DNA reads as TGTGCCAGCAGTCCCCACGGGGCCCCCAATGAGCAGTACTTC. This chain links TRBV28 with TRBJ2-1, with D possibly called TRBD1 or TRBD2 (5 bases each). The better agreement between TRBJ2-7 and the DNA end casts doubt on the J call. This CDR3 comprises 14 residues. In germline, CDR1 is MDHEN, CDR2 SYDVKM.

The genes are TRBV5-1 and TRBJ2-5, with 12 bases that match TRBD2. V was clipped by 4 bases and J by 0 bases; unmatched bases: 7. This CDR3 spans 17 amino acids. Germline loops: CDR1 SGHRS, CDR2 YFSETQ. The CDR3 region has the DNA TGCGCCAGCAGCATTACTAGCGGGGGGCCGTACCAAGAGACCCAGTACTTC. Residues: CASSITSGGPYQETQYF.

The chain uses TRBV12-3 or TRBV12-4 and TRBJ1-2; D perhaps matches TRBD1 (5 bases). The CDR3 contains 14 residues. Deletions cut 4 bases from V and 0 bases from J, with 9 bases between. The CDR3 here is CASSWGRPNYGYTF. CDR3 nucleotides: TGTGCCAGCAGTTGGGGCAGGCCTAACTATGGCTACACCTTC.